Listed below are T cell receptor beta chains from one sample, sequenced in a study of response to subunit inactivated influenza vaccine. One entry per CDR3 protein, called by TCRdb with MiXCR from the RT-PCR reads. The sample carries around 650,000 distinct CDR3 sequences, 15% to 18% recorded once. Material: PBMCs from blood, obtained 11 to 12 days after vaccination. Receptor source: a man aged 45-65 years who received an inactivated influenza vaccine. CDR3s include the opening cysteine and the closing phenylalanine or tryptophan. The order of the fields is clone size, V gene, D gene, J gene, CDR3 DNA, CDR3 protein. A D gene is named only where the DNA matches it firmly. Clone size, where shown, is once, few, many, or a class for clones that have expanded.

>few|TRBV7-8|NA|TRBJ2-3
TGTGCCAGCAGCTTTAAAAGGACTAACACAGATACGCAGTATTTT
CASSFKRTNTDTQYF
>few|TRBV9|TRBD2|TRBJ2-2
TGTGCCAGCAGCGTTAGCGGGACGAACACCGGGGAGCTGTTTTTT
CASSVSGTNTGELFF
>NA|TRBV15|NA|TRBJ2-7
TGTGCCACCAGCAGAGAGGGCTACTACGAGCAGTACTTC
CATSREGYYEQYF
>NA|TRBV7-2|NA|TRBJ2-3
TGTGCCAGCAGCTCAACTCCGGGACGGAGCACAGATACGCAGTATTTT
CASSSTPGRSTDTQYF
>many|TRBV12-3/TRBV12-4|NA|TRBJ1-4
TGTGCCAGCAGTTTGGGACGGACAACTAATGAAAAACTGTTTTTT
CASSLGRTTNEKLFF
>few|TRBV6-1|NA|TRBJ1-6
TGTGCCAGCAGCCCGAATGGACAGCCACCTTCACCCCTCCACTTT
CASSPNGQPPSPLHF
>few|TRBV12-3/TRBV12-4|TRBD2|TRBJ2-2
TGTGCCAGCACCAAGGGACTAGCGGGAGTTGGGACCGGGGAGCTGTTTTTT
CASTKGLAGVGTGELFF
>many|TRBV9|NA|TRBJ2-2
TGTGCCAGCAGCGTAGGACAGTCGACCACCGGGGAGCTGTTTTTT
CASSVGQSTTGELFF
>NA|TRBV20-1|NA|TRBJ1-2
TGCAGTGCTAGAGATAATACCGCCGGGACTAACTATGGCTACACCTTC
CSARDNTAGTNYGYTF
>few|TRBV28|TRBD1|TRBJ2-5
TGTGCCAGCACCCCCCCGACAGGGATCGGGAAGACCCAGTACTTC
CASTPPTGIGKTQYF
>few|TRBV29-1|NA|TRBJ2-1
TGCAGCGTTCAACCGGAGAGCTCCTACAATGAGCAGTTCTTC
CSVQPESSYNEQFF
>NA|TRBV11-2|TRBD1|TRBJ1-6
TGTGCCAGCAGCTTGACAGGGGGTCCCCTCCACTTT
CASSLTGGPLHF
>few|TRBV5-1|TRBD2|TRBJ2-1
TGCGCCAGCAGCTTTACGACTAGCCGGGTGAACAATGAGCAGTTCTTC
CASSFTTSRVNNEQFF
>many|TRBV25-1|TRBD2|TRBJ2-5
TGTGCCAGCAGTGAACGTAGTCTAGCGGGTGCAGAGACCCAGTACTTC
CASSERSLAGAETQYF
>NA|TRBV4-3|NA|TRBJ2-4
TGCGCCAGCAGCCCAGGGCGGGATCTAGCCAAAAACATTCAGTACTTC
CASSPGRDLAKNIQYF
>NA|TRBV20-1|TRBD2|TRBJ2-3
TGCAGTGTCCCGACCGGGGGAGGGGTAGATACGCAGTATTTT
CSVPTGGGVDTQYF
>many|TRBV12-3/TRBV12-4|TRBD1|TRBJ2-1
TGTGCCAGCAGGGGGACAGCTTACAATGAGCAGTTCTTC
CASRGTAYNEQFF
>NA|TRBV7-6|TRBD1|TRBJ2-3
TGTGCCAGCAGCTCCGGACAGGGGATCACAGATACGCAGTATTTT
CASSSGQGITDTQYF
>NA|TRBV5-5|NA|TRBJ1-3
TGTGCCAGCAGCTTTACGGAAAACACCATATATTTT
CASSFTENTIYF
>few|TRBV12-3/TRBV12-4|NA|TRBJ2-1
TGTGCCAGCAGTTTAGAGGGGTTGGGAAATGAGCAGTTCTTC
CASSLEGLGNEQFF
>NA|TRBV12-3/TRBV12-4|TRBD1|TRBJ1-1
TGTGCCAGCAGTATCCGGACAGGGAGAACTGAAGCTTTCTTT
CASSIRTGRTEAFF
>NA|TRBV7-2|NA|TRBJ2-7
TGTGCCAGCACCCCGACGGGGAGCTCCTACGAGCAGTACTTC
CASTPTGSSYEQYF
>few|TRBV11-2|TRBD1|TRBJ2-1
TGTGCCAGCAGCCTAGGGGCAGGGGGTGGGTACAATGAGCAGTTCTTC
CASSLGAGGGYNEQFF
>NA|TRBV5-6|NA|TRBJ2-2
TGTGCCAGCAGCTTAAGGTTACAGAAGAACACCGGGGAGCTGTTTTTT
CASSLRLQKNTGELFF
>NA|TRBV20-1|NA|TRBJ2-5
TGCAGTGCTAGAGATGGCTCGACGGCTACCTCAGCAGAGACCCAGTACTTC
CSARDGSTATSAETQYF
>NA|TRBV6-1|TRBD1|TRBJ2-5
TGTGCCAGCATCGGACAGGCGGAGACCCAGTACTTC
CASIGQAETQYF
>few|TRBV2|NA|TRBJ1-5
TGTGCCAGCAGTGTCCCTAATCAGCCCCAGCATTTT
CASSVPNQPQHF
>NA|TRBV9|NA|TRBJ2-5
TGTGCCAGCAGCGTTAGCGCCTTCTCCCAAGAGACCCAGTACTTC
CASSVSAFSQETQYF
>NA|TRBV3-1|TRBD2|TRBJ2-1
TGTGCCAGCAGCCACGTGACGGGGACTAGCGCCCTCGGGGAGCAGTTCTTC
CASSHVTGTSALGEQFF
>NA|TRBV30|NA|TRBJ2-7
TGTGCCTGGAGGTCGGGGGTGCGCTCCGAGCAGTACTTC
CAWRSGVRSEQYF
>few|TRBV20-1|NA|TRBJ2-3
TGCAGTGCTAGAGATAGGTGGGGAACAGATACGCAGTATTTT
CSARDRWGTDTQYF
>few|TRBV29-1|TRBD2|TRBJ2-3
TGCAGCGTTGACGAGTTAGCGGGGGGTGGCACAGATACGCAGTATTTT
CSVDELAGGGTDTQYF
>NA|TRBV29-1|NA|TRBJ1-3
TGCAGCGTGACACAGGATTCTGGAAACACCATATATTTT
CSVTQDSGNTIYF
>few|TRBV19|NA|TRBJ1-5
TGTGCCAGTATTTCGCGATCAAGGGGGAATCAGCCCCAGCATTTT
CASISRSRGNQPQHF
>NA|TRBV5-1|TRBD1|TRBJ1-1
TGCGCCAGCAGCGCGCAGGGGGTAGGCACTGAAGCTTTCTTT
CASSAQGVGTEAFF
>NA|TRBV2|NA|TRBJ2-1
TGTGCCAGCAGTGAGAGGACTATATACAATGAGCAGTTCTTC
CASSERTIYNEQFF
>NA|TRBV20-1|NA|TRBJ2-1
TGCAGTGCCGGTGGGGCGGGGCCCCACTACAATGAGCAGTTCTTC
CSAGGAGPHYNEQFF
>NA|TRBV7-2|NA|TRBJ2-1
TGTGCCAGCAGCCCCCCTCCGAGCGAGATTTACAATGAGCAGTTCTTC
CASSPPPSEIYNEQFF
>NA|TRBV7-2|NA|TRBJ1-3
TGTGCCAGCAGCTTAGCTTCCCCGGACACGGGAAACACCATATATTTT
CASSLASPDTGNTIYF
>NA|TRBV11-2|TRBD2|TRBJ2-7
TGTGCCAGCAGCTCTAGGACTAGCGGGCCGAGCTCCTACGAGCAGTACTTC
CASSSRTSGPSSYEQYF
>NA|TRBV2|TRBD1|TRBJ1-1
TGTACCCTCAGTGCCCGCAGGGGGCTTCTGCTAAAGAACACTGAAGCTTTCTTT
CTLSARRGLLLKNTEAFF
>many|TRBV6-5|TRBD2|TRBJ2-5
TGTGCCAGCAGTTGGCTAGCGGCGCAAGAGACCCAGTACTTC
CASSWLAAQETQYF